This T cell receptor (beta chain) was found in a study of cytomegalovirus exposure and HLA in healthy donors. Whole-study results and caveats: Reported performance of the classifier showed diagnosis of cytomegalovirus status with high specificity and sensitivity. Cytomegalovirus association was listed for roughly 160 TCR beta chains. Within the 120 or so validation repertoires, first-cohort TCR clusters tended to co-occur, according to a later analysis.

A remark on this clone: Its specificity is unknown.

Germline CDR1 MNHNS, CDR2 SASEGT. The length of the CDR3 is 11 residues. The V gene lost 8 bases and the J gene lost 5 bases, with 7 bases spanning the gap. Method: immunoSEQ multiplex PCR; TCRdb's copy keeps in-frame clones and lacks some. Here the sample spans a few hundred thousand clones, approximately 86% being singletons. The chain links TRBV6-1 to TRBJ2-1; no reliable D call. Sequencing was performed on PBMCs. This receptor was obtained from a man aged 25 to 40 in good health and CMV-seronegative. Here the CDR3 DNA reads TGTGCCAGCTCACAGAACAATGAGCAGTTCTTC. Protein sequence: CASSQNNEQFF.